These 25 T cell receptor beta chains came from one sample sequenced in a study of cytomegalovirus exposure and HLA in healthy donors. PCR involved 60 Vbeta and 13 Jbeta primers. Profiled with immunoSEQ multiplex PCR; TCRdb holds only in-frame clones, not every one. The table has about 150,000 clones, 80% seen once. The sample taken for sequencing was PBMCs. Receptors originate from a woman between 40 and 55 years old in good health and CMV-seronegative.

The gene calls are TRBV11-3 and TRBJ2-1; D gene uncertain. V was cut by 5 bases and J by 8 bases, with 16 bases left in between. The CDR3 runs 14 residues. Per the germline V gene, CDR1 is SGHNT and CDR2 is YENEEA. For the CDR3, the DNA is TGTGCCAGCAGCCCCCGTGTCGCGCGTGATGAGCAGTTCTTC. It codes for CASSPRVARDEQFF.

The chain employs TRBV10-3 and TRBJ2-5; 13 bases map to TRBD2. Germline trimming cut 6 bases from V and 9 bases from J; bases unmatched to any gene: 4. CDR1 is ENHRY and CDR2 is SYGVKD in the germline V gene. This CDR3 is built from 13 residues. CDR3 sequence reads: CAIRGTSGEAQYF. CDR3 nucleotides: TGTGCCATCAGAGGGACTAGCGGGGAGGCCCAGTACTTC.

This sequence joins TRBV15 and TRBJ1-4; 8 bases are shared with TRBD1. CDR1 is LNHNV and CDR2 is YYDKDF in the germline V gene (reference sequence). The CDR3 runs to 18 residues. V was pared by 1 base and J by 1 base, with 8 bases of the junction left unmatched. CDR3 nucleotides: TGTGCCACCAGCAGAGGCCAAGGACAGGGTGAAACTAATGAAAAACTGTTTTTT. This codes for CATSRGQGQGETNEKLFF.

The V and J genes are TRBV7-5 and TRBJ2-2; TRBD1, the table's D call, lacks a check against the DNA. TRBV7-5 is a listed pseudogene. The CDR3 contains 18 residues. The CDR3 loop reads CARSLVGRRASDTGELFF. In DNA form, the CDR3 reads TGTGCCAGAAGCTTAGTAGGTCGCAGGGCATCGGACACCGGGGAGCTGTTTTTT.

This clone has just one count. This chain uses TRBV28 with TRBJ1-5; D not certain. The CDR3 consists of 15 residues. V lost 7 bases, J lost 0 bases, and 13 bases lay in between. Per germline, CDR1 MDHEN and CDR2 SYDVKM. CDR3 region: CASTYWRGSNQPQHF. As DNA, the CDR3 is TGTGCCAGCACCTATTGGCGGGGTAGCAATCAGCCCCAGCATTTT.

To note about this clone: One junction end does not reproduce the germline sequence, and a read error may be involved. The V gene is TRBV7-9, the J gene TRBJ1-2; D not resolved. The germline V gene encodes CDR1 SEHNR and CDR2 FQNEAQ (reference sequence). The CDR3 contains 15 residues. The CDR3 bases are TGTTCCAGCAGCTCCCATCCCGCGACACTGGCTGGCTACACCTTC. Residues: CSSSSHPATLAGYTF.

J is TRBJ1-2 and V is TRBV5-1, with TRBD1 matching over 9 bases. Germline assignment: CDR1 SGHRS and CDR2 YFSETQ. V shed 5 bases, J shed 2 bases, and the junction held 4 bases outside the gene matches. The CDR3 is made up of 14 amino acids. The CDR3 nucleotides read TGCGCCAGCAGTCGGGACAGGGCAAACTATGGCTACACCTTC. Protein sequence: CASSRDRANYGYTF.

The V and J genes are TRBV28 and TRBJ1-5; D possibly corresponds to TRBD1 (5 bases). V was trimmed by 2 bases and J by 4 bases, leaving 6 bases between them. From germline, CDR1 is MDHEN and CDR2 SYDVKM. This CDR3 has 13 residues. CDR3 sequence (DNA): TGTGCCAGCAGTTTAAGGACAAATCAGCCCCAGCATTTT. Translated, it gives CASSLRTNQPQHF.

The chain employs TRBV4-1 and TRBJ2-7; TRBD1 matches 7 bases. Germline CDR1 is MGHRA and CDR2 is YSYEKL. The CDR3 runs 15 residues. Germline trimming cut 1 base from V and 6 bases from J; bases unmatched to any gene: 9. The CDR3 bases are TGCGCCAGCAGCCAAGCGGGACAGCTAACCGGCGAGCAGTACTTC. Amino acid sequence: CASSQAGQLTGEQYF.

DNA of the CDR3: TGTGCCAGCAGCTTAGGTCGCGCCCATGAGCAGTTCTTC. Its protein product is CASSLGRAHEQFF. This rearrangement joins TRBV11-3 to TRBJ2-1; D gene uncertain. CDR3 length: 13 residues. With 1 base removed from V and 8 bases from J, the gap between germline ends came to 9 bases. CDR1 is SGHNT and CDR2 is YENEEA in the germline V gene.

A single count supports this clone. J is TRBJ2-2 and V is TRBV19; possible D gene TRBD1, 6 bases. CDR3 length: 15 amino acids. V was clipped by 6 bases and J by 1 base, with 12 bases between them. In germline, CDR1 is LNHDA, CDR2 SQIVND (reference sequence). DNA for the CDR3: TGTGCCAGTAGCCAGTTGACAGGGAACACCGGGGAGCTGTTTTTT. This encodes CASSQLTGNTGELFF.

V is TRBV25-1 and J is TRBJ2-7; possible D gene TRBD2, 5 bases. Germline assignment: CDR1 MGHDK and CDR2 SYGVNS. The length of the CDR3 is 15 residues. V was clipped by 1 base and J by 4 bases, with 14 bases between them. The CDR3 loop is CASSESFGKLYEQYF. In DNA form, the CDR3 reads TGTGCCAGCAGTGAATCGTTCGGGAAGTTATACGAGCAGTACTTC.

The chain couples TRBV4-1 to TRBJ2-3, with 10 bases fitting TRBD2. With 2 bases clipped from V and 1 base from J, the junction kept 6 bases outside the gene matches. Germline V gives CDR1 MGHRA, CDR2 YSYEKL. The length of the CDR3 is 17 residues. Written as DNA, the CDR3 is TGCGCCAGCAGCCAAAACGAGGGGACTAGCGGCACAGATACGCAGTATTTT. Translation gives CASSQNEGTSGTDTQYF.

The genes are TRBV5-6 and TRBJ1-2; 7 nucleotides align to TRBD1. The V segment lost 5 bases and the J segment 5 bases; nucleotides outside the gene matches: 9. Germline CDR1 reads SGHDT; CDR2 reads YYEEEE. The CDR3 totals 14 residues. CDR3 nucleotides: TGTGCCAGCAGTGGGAATCCAGGGGGATATGGCTACACCTTC. The encoded protein is CASSGNPGGYGYTF.

The chain uses TRBV5-1 and TRBJ2-2; TRBD1 aligns across 8 bases. Per the germline V gene, CDR1 is SGHRS and CDR2 is YFSETQ. The CDR3 is made up of 15 amino acids. The J segment lost 1 base and the V segment lost 2 bases, leaving 1 base of the junction unmatched. The CDR3 here is CASSLGTGNTGELFF. CDR3 in DNA: TGCGCCAGCAGCTTAGGGACAGGGAACACCGGGGAGCTGTTTTTT.

As DNA, the CDR3 is TGTGCCAGCAGCCATACCCCTAGCGACACCTACGAGCAGTACTTC. It specifies CASSHTPSDTYEQYF. The rearrangement joins TRBV4-2 to TRBJ2-7; D possibly corresponds to TRBD2 (6 bases). This CDR3 is built from 15 residues. V gave up 3 bases and J gave up 2 bases, with 14 bases separating them. Germline V lookup: CDR1 LGHNA, CDR2 YNFKEQ.

In this sample, this clone turned up a few times. The chain has TRBV7-8 and TRBJ2-2; the D is unclear. CDR1 SGHVS and CDR2 FQNEAQ come from the germline V gene. The germline V and J ends were trimmed by 1 base and 3 bases, with 12 bases remaining between them. This CDR3 is 16 amino acids long. Here the CDR3 DNA reads TGTGCCAGCAGCTTAGGCCCCTTTGGAGACACCGGGGAGCTGTTTTTT. It specifies CASSLGPFGDTGELFF.

V and J are TRBV11-2 and TRBJ2-5; D is ambiguous. CDR1 is SGHAT and CDR2 is FQNNGV in the germline V gene. This CDR3 comprises 13 residues. V lost 1 base and J lost 9, with 12 bases in between. The chain's CDR3 is CASSLVEMVAQYF. In DNA, the CDR3 is TGTGCCAGCAGCTTAGTAGAGATGGTGGCCCAGTACTTC.

The gene calls are TRBV28 and TRBJ1-5; D is perhaps TRBD1 (5 bases). CDR3 length: 13 amino acids. V was cut by 5 bases and J by 11 bases, with 16 bases left in between. CDR1 and CDR2 (germline): MDHEN, SYDVKM. Here the CDR3 reads CASSPRAGTAQHF. CDR3 DNA: TGTGCCAGCAGTCCCCGGGCGGGGACGGCCCAGCATTTT.

This clone was detected only a few times. The junction shows a germline mismatch at one end, possibly a read error. The chain has TRBV7-7 and TRBJ2-3, with a possible D match to TRBD2 (5 bases). CDR1 and CDR2 (germline): SSHAT, FNYEAQ (reference sequence). CDR3 size: 15 residues. The CDR3: CASSLVGGSTDTQYF. In DNA, the CDR3 is TGTGCTAGCAGCTTAGTTGGCGGGAGCACAGATACGCAGTATTTT.

This clone was detected only a few times. One end of the junction is discordant with germline, which a read error may explain. V and J are TRBV28 and TRBJ1-4, with TRBD1 matching over 7 bases. The CDR3 length is 16 residues. Looked up from germline, CDR1 is MDHEN and CDR2 is SYDVKM. The CDR3 DNA is TGCGCCAGCAGTGCTCACAGGGGAATAGTTGGTGAAAAACTGTTTTTT. Its translation is CASSAHRGIVGEKLFF.

The rearrangement uses TRBV18 and TRBJ1-4; 10 bases match TRBD1. Germline CDR1 is KGHSH and CDR2 is LQKENI. The trim removed 5 bases at V and 2 bases at J, leaving 5 bases unmatched. This CDR3 contains 16 residues. CDR3 nucleotides: TGTGCCAGCTCAGCCAGACAGGGGGCGACTAATGAAAAACTGTTTTTT. It specifies CASSARQGATNEKLFF.

The chain has TRBV4-1 and TRBJ2-2, with 8 nucleotides matching TRBD2. V was pared by 0 bases and J by 5 bases, with 2 bases of the junction left unmatched. CDR1 MGHRA and CDR2 YSYEKL come from the germline V gene. The CDR3 totals 15 residues. The DNA of the CDR3 is TGCGCCAGCAGCCAAGATGGCGGGAGGACCGGGGAGCTGTTTTTT. Translated: CASSQDGGRTGELFF.

This sequence joins TRBV25-1 and TRBJ1-4, with TRBD1 identical over 7 bases. V gave up 5 bases and J gave up 5 bases; unmatched junction bases: 8. The CDR3 contains 15 residues. Germline-derived CDR1 and CDR2 are MGHDK and SYGVNS. The CDR3 DNA is TGTGCCAGCAGTACACGACAGGGTGGAAATGAAAAACTGTTTTTT. Translation: CASSTRQGGNEKLFF. The whole variable domain, remainder taken from reference TRBV25-1 and TRBJ1-4, is EADIYQTPRYLVIGTGKKITLECSQTMGHDKMYWYQQDPGMELHLIHYSYGVNSTEKGDLSSESTVSRIRTEHFPLTLESARPSHTSQYLCASSTRQGGNEKLFFGSGTQLSVL.

This chain uses TRBV19 with TRBJ2-2; TRBD2 matches at 12 bases. This CDR3 is 17 amino acids long. Per the germline V gene, CDR1 is LNHDA and CDR2 is SQIVND (reference sequence). The trim removed 4 bases at V and 7 bases at J, leaving 10 bases unmatched. In DNA form, the CDR3 reads TGTGCCAGTAGTACACAGACTAGCGGGAGTTACATCGGGGAGCTGTTTTTT. Protein: CASSTQTSGSYIGELFF.